The 21 T cell receptor beta chains below come from one sample, sequenced in a study of T cells in Graves' hyperthyroidism and ophthalmopathy. RNA transcripts gave rise to amplified TCR beta CDR3 regions. When the TCR CDR3 underwent first-round RT-PCR, the HTBI primer set was used. TCRdb fed the multiplex PCR reads into MiXCR, producing one record per CDR3 protein. The repertoire holds about 720,000 distinct CDR3 sequences, roughly 15% seen once, with approximately 8% in the top ten. Sample: blood. These receptors originate from a man between 18 and 35 years old with Graves' hyperthyroidism.

This clonotype was detected ten times or more. The CDR3 nucleotides are TGTGCCGGAGGTTTTCGAGCAGGGGGTGATCAAGAGACCCAGTACTTC. It specifies CAGGFRAGGDQETQYF. The J gene is TRBJ2-5, the V gene TRBV7-9, with 7 bases matching TRBD1. The CDR3 extends over 16 amino acids. With V trimmed by 11 bases and J by 2 bases, 17 bases remained unmatched. Germline CDR1 and CDR2: SEHNR and FQNEAQ (reference sequence).

In its sample, this clonotype was seen many times. The chain couples TRBV3-1 to TRBJ2-5, with D maybe TRBD2 (5 bases). Deletions cut 3 bases from V and 0 bases from J, with 11 bases between. CDR1 is LGHDT, CDR2 YNNKEL, per germline (reference sequence). CDR3 length equals 15 residues. The CDR3 nucleotides are TGTGCCAGCAGCCATGGGAGACGGAACCAAGAGACCCAGTACTTC. Its translation: CASSHGRRNQETQYF.

This clonotype was detected ten times or more. V usage is TRBV28 and J usage is TRBJ2-7; TRBD2 matches at 8 bases. The CDR3 runs 14 residues. J gave up 0 bases and V 7 bases, and 5 bases lay outside the gene matches. Germline V CDR1 and CDR2: MDHEN, SYDVKM. The CDR3 reads CASTLSGVSYEQYF. CDR3 bases: TGTGCCAGCACCCTTAGCGGGGTCTCCTACGAGCAGTACTTC. The complete variable domain, with remaining parts taken from reference TRBV28 and TRBJ2-7, reads DVKVTQSSRYLVKRTGEKVFLECVQDMDHENMFWYRQDPGLGLRLIYFSYDVKMKEKGDIPEGYSVSREKKERFSLILESASTNQTSMYLCASTLSGVSYEQYFGPGTRLTVT.

The chain is built from TRBV19 and TRBJ1-5; D gene uncertain. V shed 6 bases and J shed 4 bases, with 13 bases lying between them. CDR1 is LNHDA, CDR2 SQIVND, per germline (reference sequence). The CDR3 covers 14 residues. CDR3 sequence (DNA): TGTGCCAGTAGGCACCGGGGTTTTAATCAGCCCCAGCATTTT. Translated, it gives CASRHRGFNQPQHF.

Written as DNA, the CDR3 is TGTGCCAGCTCCCCTGGGGCGGGTAACATTCAGTACTTC. Its protein is CASSPGAGNIQYF. The chain carries TRBV18 and TRBJ2-4; D is perhaps TRBD1 or TRBD2 (5 bases each). V was pared by 6 bases and J by 7 bases, with 13 bases between. There are 13 residues in the CDR3. Germline lookup yields CDR1 KGHSH and CDR2 LQKENI.

This clonotype appeared many times. The V call is TRBV28, the J call TRBJ1-2; 8 bases are shared with TRBD1. Trimming took 6 bases from V and 5 from J; bases not matched to a gene: 14. This CDR3 is 16 amino acids long. The germline V gene encodes CDR1 MDHEN and CDR2 SYDVKM. Here the CDR3 DNA reads TGTGCCAGCAGCCTCCCCTCGACAGGGGTTCTTTATGGCTACACCTTC. This translates into CASSLPSTGVLYGYTF.

This clonotype came up many times. The chain uses TRBV28 and TRBJ1-4; D is perhaps TRBD1 (5 bases). Trimming shortened V by 4 bases and J by 4 bases, and 10 bases separated the two germline ends. The CDR3 runs 14 residues. Germline CDR1 reads MDHEN; CDR2 reads SYDVKM. The CDR3 nucleotides are TGTGCCAGCAGTTCACAGGCCCATAATGAAAAACTGTTTTTT. This encodes CASSSQAHNEKLFF. Filled out from reference TRBV28 and TRBJ1-4, the complete variable domain reads DVKVTQSSRYLVKRTGEKVFLECVQDMDHENMFWYRQDPGLGLRLIYFSYDVKMKEKGDIPEGYSVSREKKERFSLILESASTNQTSMYLCASSSQAHNEKLFFGSGTQLSVL.

The chain is built from TRBV6-9 and TRBJ2-2; 9 bases map to TRBD1. The CDR3 sequence is 17 residues long. Germline V gene data show CDR1 as MNHGY and CDR2 as SVAAGI. After removal of 3 bases from V and 8 bases from J, the junction contained 13 bases not matched to a gene. CDR3 sequence (DNA): TGTGCCAGCAGTTACCCCCGAGGGGACAGGGACTTAGGGGAGCTGTTTTTT. It is translated as CASSYPRGDRDLGELFF.

The gene calls are TRBV12-5 and TRBJ2-1; D gene uncertain. The CDR3 is 12 amino acids. The V and J ends lost 1 base and 10 bases respectively, with 8 bases between them. CDR1 and CDR2 (germline): LGHNT, FRNRAP. CDR3 DNA sequence: TGTGCTAGTGGTTTGGACTACCGAGAGCAGTTCTTC. Encoded protein: CASGLDYREQFF.

Points on this clonotype: One end of the junction is discordant with germline, which a read error may explain. The gene calls are TRBV5-1 and TRBJ1-1, with D tentatively TRBD1 (5 bases). Germline-derived CDR1 and CDR2 are SGHRS and YFSETQ. The CDR3 contains 14 residues. The CDR3 sequence is CATKDLTANAEAFF. CDR3 DNA: TGCGCCACCAAGGACTTGACAGCGAACGCTGAAGCTTTCTTT.

The chain combines TRBV4-1 with TRBJ2-7; no definite D call. The germline V and J ends were trimmed by 2 bases and 0 bases, with 8 bases remaining between them. CDR3 size: 14 residues. Germline V CDR1 and CDR2: MGHRA, YSYEKL. The chain's CDR3 is CASSQKGLSYEQYF. As DNA, the CDR3 is TGCGCCAGCAGCCAAAAGGGTCTCTCCTACGAGCAGTACTTC.

The chain is built from TRBV28 and TRBJ2-2, with D unclear. Germline-derived CDR1 and CDR2 are MDHEN and SYDVKM. The CDR3 is 15 residues long. Trimming removed 4 bases at V and 0 bases at J, with 9 bases between. The CDR3, as DNA: TGTGCCAGCAGTTCGGTCAGCGCGAACACCGGGGAGCTGTTTTTT. As protein: CASSSVSANTGELFF.

The CDR3 coding sequence is TGTGCCAGCAGTGCACTCTTGCCAGGGGTTGGAAACACTGAAGCTTTCTTT. Protein product: CASSALLPGVGNTEAFF. This chain connects TRBV6-1 to TRBJ1-1, with D perhaps TRBD1 (6 bases). The CDR3 covers 17 residues. V lost 4 bases and J 2 bases, leaving 20 bases between the germline ends. CDR1 and CDR2 from the germline V gene are MNHNS and SASEGT.

The rearrangement links TRBV7-9 to TRBJ2-5; maybe TRBD2 (6 bases). The V and J ends lost 5 bases and 9 bases respectively, with 13 bases between them. Germline V gives CDR1 SEHNR, CDR2 FQNEAQ (reference sequence). The CDR3 spans 12 residues. The CDR3 region is CASSNSGEAQYF. The CDR3 DNA reads as TGTGCCAGCAGCAATAGTGGGGAGGCCCAGTACTTC.

Ten or more counts support this clonotype. The J gene is TRBJ2-7, the V gene TRBV28, with D perhaps being TRBD1 or TRBD2 (6 bases each). V gave up 2 bases and J gave up 5 bases, with 13 bases separating them. Germline V gives CDR1 MDHEN, CDR2 SYDVKM. CDR3 length equals 14 residues. The CDR3 DNA reads TGTGCCAGCAGTTTAGGTCGGGGGCGAGACGAGCAGTACTTC. Translated, it gives CASSLGRGRDEQYF.

This clonotype has more than one count but fewer than ten. The V and J genes are TRBV12-5 and TRBJ2-7, with a possible D match to TRBD1 (5 bases). The CDR3 consists of 16 residues. Germline values: CDR1 LGHNT, CDR2 FRNRAP. Trimming took 0 bases from V and 0 from J, leaving 12 bases between them. This CDR3 reads CASGLVLGRASYEQYF. DNA of the CDR3: TGTGCTAGTGGTTTGGTACTTGGCAGGGCCTCCTACGAGCAGTACTTC.

This clonotype was seen repeatedly, ten times or more. The CDR3 nucleotides read TGCAGTGCTAGAGATCCCCTAGCGGGAGGAAGCACCGGGGAGCTGTTTTTT. It is translated as CSARDPLAGGSTGELFF. The V call is TRBV20-1, the J call TRBJ2-2; TRBD2 agrees at 11 bases. CDR3 size: 17 residues. The V segment lost 0 bases and the J segment 4 bases; nucleotides outside the gene matches: 7. Germline V lookup: CDR1 DFQATT, CDR2 SNEGSKA (reference sequence).

This clonotype was counted many times. V gene TRBV28 combines with J gene TRBJ2-1, with 11 bases identical to TRBD1. This CDR3 region has 14 residues. V lost 5 bases to trimming and J lost 8 bases; unmatched junction nucleotides: 5. Looked up from germline, CDR1 is MDHEN and CDR2 is SYDVKM. CDR3 sequence reads: CASSLSGQGDEQFF. The CDR3 nucleotides are TGTGCCAGCAGTCTATCGGGACAGGGGGATGAGCAGTTCTTC.

The rearrangement uses TRBV4-3 and TRBJ2-2; D is uncertain. The CDR3 totals 16 residues. Deletions cut 2 bases from V and 0 bases from J, with 10 bases between. CDR1 is LGHNA, CDR2 YSLEER, per germline. CDR3 DNA: TGCGCCAGCAGCCAATCCGAACATTCGAACACCGGGGAGCTGTTTTTT. Its translation is CASSQSEHSNTGELFF.

This chain uses TRBV19 with TRBJ2-2; D possibly corresponds to TRBD2 (7 bases). V was shortened by 3 bases and J by 6 bases, with 8 bases between the two germline ends. The CDR3 sequence is 13 residues long. Germline CDR1 and CDR2: LNHDA and SQIVND (reference sequence). The CDR3 nucleotides read TGTGCCAGTAGTATGGGGGGGCCCGGGGAGCTGTTTTTT. Translation gives CASSMGGPGELFF.

The CDR3 spells CASSTTTSGSYEQYF. The DNA of the CDR3 is TGTGCCAGCAGCACCACGACCAGCGGCTCCTACGAGCAGTACTTC. The chain recombines TRBV7-9 with TRBJ2-7; D is possibly TRBD2 (5 bases). This CDR3 spans 15 amino acids. Germline V CDR1 and CDR2: SEHNR, FQNEAQ (reference sequence). The V end lost 5 bases, the J end lost 0 bases, and 14 bases lay between the germline ends.